These T cell receptor beta chains were read from a single sample in a study of T cell changes during pregnancy in multiple sclerosis. Data came from immunoSEQ multiplex PCR; TCRdb stores just in-frame clones and leaves some out. The table shows roughly 100,000 clones, with about 91% occurring only once. The specimen was peripheral blood, collected in the second trimester of pregnancy. These receptors originate from a female donor with multiple sclerosis, enrolled in a pregnancy study. The CDR3 runs from the conserved cysteine through the conserved F or W. Fields, in order: clone size, V gene, D gene, J gene, CDR3 DNA, CDR3 protein. A D gene is named only where the DNA matches it firmly. Rows give clone size only sometimes, using once, few, many, or a class for an expanded clone.

.	TRBV6-5	TRBD1	TRBJ2-7	TGTGCCACCGAGGGGGCTCTCTCCTACGAGCAGTACTTC	CATEGALSYEQYF
.	TRBV19	.	TRBJ1-1	TGTGCCAGTAGTATAGTAGGGGGAGGGGACACCACTGAAGCTTTCTTT	CASSIVGGGDTTEAFF
.	TRBV11-3	.	TRBJ2-2	TGTGCCAGCAGCTTAGGATCTCGGAGCACCGGGGAGCTGTTTTTT	CASSLGSRSTGELFF
.	TRBV5-1	TRBD2	TRBJ2-3	TGCGCCAGCAGCTTGAAGGGACTAGCGCAGCCTAGCACAGATACGCAGTATTTT	CASSLKGLAQPSTDTQYF
.	TRBV5-1	.	TRBJ2-1	TGCGCCAGCAGCTTGGGAGTAAAGCAGTTCTTC	CASSLGVKQFF
.	TRBV5-6	.	TRBJ2-5	TGTGCCAGCAGCCTCTTACAAATTCAAGAGACCCAGTACTTC	CASSLLQIQETQYF
.	TRBV11-2	.	TRBJ2-7	TGTGCCAGCAGCTCAGTAGGTATAGGGGGCTCCTACGAGCAGTACTTC	CASSSVGIGGSYEQYF
.	TRBV7-6	TRBD2	TRBJ2-1	TGTGCCAGCAGCTTAGTGCGAGGGAGGGCGAACAATGAGCAGTTCTTC	CASSLVRGRANNEQFF
.	TRBV14	TRBD1	TRBJ2-1	TGTGCCAGCAGCACTAGGGACAGGTCCGCCTTAGATGAGCAGTTCTTC	CASSTRDRSALDEQFF
few	TRBV7-9	.	TRBJ1-5	TGTGCCAGCAGCTTAGAGACTGCTAATCAGCCCCAGCATTTT	CASSLETANQPQHF
.	TRBV19	.	TRBJ2-2	TGTGCCAGTAGGGAGACGGGGACTGCTCGGCTGTTTTTT	CASRETGTARLFF
once	TRBV15	.	TRBJ2-7	TGTGCCACCAGCAGAGGAGCAACTAGGTCCCCCTACGAGCAGTACTTC	CATSRGATRSPYEQYF
once	TRBV7-9	.	TRBJ2-5	TGTGCCAGCAGGGGGGGGCCGGAGACCCAGTACTTC	CASRGGPETQYF
.	TRBV29-1	.	TRBJ2-7	TGCAGCGTTGAAACAGGGAGAACCTACGAGCAGTACTTC	CSVETGRTYEQYF
.	TRBV5-1	.	TRBJ1-5	TGCGCCAGCAGCCACCCGGGACCAGCGGGGCCCCAGCATTTT	CASSHPGPAGPQHF
.	TRBV19	.	TRBJ1-1	TGTGCCAGTAGTATAGATAGCCAGTCCGAAGCTTTCTTT	CASSIDSQSEAFF
.	TRBV2	.	TRBJ2-3	TGTGCCAGCAACGCAGCGGGAGATACGCAGTATTTT	CASNAAGDTQYF
.	TRBV7-6	.	TRBJ2-1	TGTGCCAGCAGCTTAGGTCGGGTGGCAAATCCCTCCTACAATGAGCAGTTCTTC	CASSLGRVANPSYNEQFF
.	TRBV28	.	TRBJ1-1	TGTGCCAGCAGTTTATTGAAGGGGAGGACTGAAGCTTTCTTT	CASSLLKGRTEAFF
few	TRBV6-1	.	TRBJ2-3	TGTGCCAGCAGACCGGACAACCTTCACACAGATACGCAGTATTTT	CASRPDNLHTDTQYF
.	TRBV28	TRBD2	TRBJ2-1	TGTGCCAGCAGTTCCGGGACTAGTCGCAATGAGCAGTTCTTC	CASSSGTSRNEQFF
once	TRBV9	.	TRBJ1-2	TGTGCCAGCAGCCCCCGGGCGGGGGGCTACACCTTC	CASSPRAGGYTF
.	TRBV7-2	.	TRBJ2-7	TGTGCCAGCAGCTTAGCGAGGCAGCCCCATCAGTACTTC	CASSLARQPHQYF
.	TRBV5-1	.	TRBJ2-3	TGCGCCAGCAGCTTGGTCAGGGCCCGCACAGATACGCAGTATTTT	CASSLVRARTDTQYF
.	TRBV5-5	.	TRBJ1-5	TGTGCCAGCAGCCTTGGTGGGGGAGGACAGCCCCAGCATTTT	CASSLGGGGQPQHF
once	TRBV10-3	.	TRBJ2-7	TGTGCCATCAGGGGACTTCCGGGACAGAGCTCCTACGAGCAGTACTTC	CAIRGLPGQSSYEQYF
.	TRBV19	.	TRBJ2-1	TGTGCCAGTGGCCACAATGAGCAGTTCTTC	CASGHNEQFF
.	TRBV6-5	.	TRBJ2-6	TGTGCCAGCAGTCTGACATTCTCTGGGGCCAACGTCCTGACTTTC	CASSLTFSGANVLTF
.	TRBV6-5	TRBD2	TRBJ2-1	TGTGCCAGCAGGGGGGGGAATGAGCAGTTCTTC	CASRGGNEQFF
.	TRBV27	TRBD1	TRBJ1-2	TGTGCCAGCAGTTTATTCGGACAGGGTTTTTATGGCTACACCTTC	CASSLFGQGFYGYTF
once	TRBV7-6	TRBD2	TRBJ2-7	TGTGCCAGCAGACCGGGACTAGCGGGCTACGAGCAGTACTTC	CASRPGLAGYEQYF
.	TRBV11-3	TRBD2	TRBJ2-1	TGTGCCAGCAGCCTGGGGACTAGCGTAAACAATGAGCAGTTCTTC	CASSLGTSVNNEQFF
.	TRBV2	TRBD2	TRBJ2-5	TGTGCCAGCAGTCACCTGACTAGCGGCCAAGAGACCCAGTACTTC	CASSHLTSGQETQYF
once	TRBV14	TRBD1	TRBJ1-1	TGTGCCAGCAGCCTCGGACAGGGGATCACTGAAGCTTTCTTT	CASSLGQGITEAFF
once	TRBV5-1	TRBD2	TRBJ2-5	TGCGCCAGCAGCCCTGGACTAGCGGGAGGGCCAGCAGGGGAGACCCAGTACTTC	CASSPGLAGGPAGETQYF
.	TRBV9	.	TRBJ2-7	TGTGCCAGCAGCGTAGCTACAGGGAGCTACGAGCAGTACTTC	CASSVATGSYEQYF
once	TRBV19	.	TRBJ1-5	TGTGCCAGTACCCAGGTGTTCTTCGGCAATCAGCCCCAGCATTTT	CASTQVFFGNQPQHF
.	TRBV2	.	TRBJ1-2	TGTGCCAGCAGTGATCGGGGGGGCGTCGATGGCTACACCTTC	CASSDRGGVDGYTF
.	TRBV9	TRBD2	TRBJ2-1	TGTGCCAGCAGCGTAGACCCTCCAGCGGGAGTATACAATGAGCAGTTCTTC	CASSVDPPAGVYNEQFF
.	TRBV6-5	.	TRBJ2-3	TGTGCCAGCAGTTTGGAGGGAGGCACAGATACGCAGTATTTT	CASSLEGGTDTQYF
.	TRBV5-1	TRBD1	TRBJ2-7	TGCGCCAGCAGCAGACAGACAGGGGGTCTCTACGAGCAGTACTTC	CASSRQTGGLYEQYF